The present entry profiles one TCR beta chain with its context. This receptor's antigen is unknown. Qualities for individual bases were not recorded, and no much larger clone is one base off. This sample was taken from a study of shared T cell receptors in the human thymus (dated by TCRdb to the early 2020s). As for the study more broadly: The study examined how self-reactive, shared T-cell receptor alpha chains are generated in the human thymus.

Trimming costs V 6 bases and J 0 bases, and their ends lie 14 bases apart. The CDR3 starts with the cysteine, ends with the phenylalanine, and has 15 residues. The kept DNA is CDR3 alone, 45 bases in frame from the first base. Looking up the germline V gene yields CDR1 SNHLY and CDR2 FYNNEI. The method was the immunoSEQ multiplex PCR assay. As stored in TCRdb, this immuneACCESS dataset retains in-frame rearrangements with V and J assigned. A fraction of the clones does not appear; measured against another copy, unresolved V genes explain less than half of the discrepancy, and the remainder lacks a known reason. The table for this sample lists 720,000 or so clones; roughly 85% of them were counted only once. Clones ranked in the top ten supply approximately 0.01% of the sample. These data were also reused for a study on human thymus T cells. Looking at the second paper: Immunologically healthy infants undergoing open corrective cardiac surgery for congenital heart defects in Finland were used as donors. Thymus tissue was obtained as surgical resects removed during corrective cardiac surgery. V and J gene segment usage appeared biased in both thymic and peripheral blood repertoires. According to the related research, thymic TCR repertoires were highly overlapping among unrelated individuals. The study characterized TCR alpha and beta repertoires from under 10 infant thymus samples and a few related peripheral blood samples. The infant donors were roughly 6 to 244 days old, and the cohort included several males and two females. Thymocytes were released mechanically from tissue and stored at -70 °C as pellets of about 9-32 million cells. Genomic DNA was extracted from frozen cell pellets with a QIAsymphony instrument. Using the immunoSEQ multiplex PCR assay, the TCRB and TCRAD loci were amplified from a standardized quantity of quality-controlled genomic DNA. The amplicons covered the V(D)J region and were long enough to include the CDR3 and to identify the V and J genes. The amplicons were sequenced on an Illumina platform via the commercial immunoSEQ service. Primer bias and sequencing errors were corrected as previously described, and TCRAD and TCRB definitions were based on the IMGT database. Analysis of the repertoires was done with immunoSEQ Analyzer 3.0 and VDJTools and included basic statistics, V/J segment usage, diversity estimates, rarefaction and pairwise overlap. Chao1, ChaoE, Efron-Thisted, Shannon and inverse Simpson indices were used to estimate diversity, which was also estimated on datasets down-sampled to the smallest sample. For repertoire overlap, CDR3 nucleotide sequence, V gene and J gene had to match strictly, and clustering was done by Jaccard-based multidimensional scaling. On average, around 780,000 unique TCRB clonotypes were obtained from thymus samples, compared with approximately 84,000 from blood samples.

This sequence originates from a girl less than two years old with a congenital heart defect. Donor details come from another sample of the same person, matched by shared clones. The V and J genes are TRBV2 and TRBJ1-2, with a tentative D gene TRBD1 over 6 matching bases. Source material: thymocytes. Here the CDR3 is given as CASRGDTRANYGYTF. The nucleotide sequence is TGTGCCAGCAGGGGGGACACACGAGCTAACTATGGCTACACCTTC.